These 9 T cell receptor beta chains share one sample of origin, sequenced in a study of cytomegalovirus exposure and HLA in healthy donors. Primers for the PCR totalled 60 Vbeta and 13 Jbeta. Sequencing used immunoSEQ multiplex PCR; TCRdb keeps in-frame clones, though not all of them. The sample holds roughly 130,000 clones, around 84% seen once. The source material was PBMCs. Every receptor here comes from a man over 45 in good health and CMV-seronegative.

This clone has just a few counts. CDR3 in DNA: TGTGCCAGCAGCGTAGTTAGCGGGGGGTCCACAGATACGCAGTATTTT. This codes for CASSVVSGGSTDTQYF. The rearrangement links TRBV9 to TRBJ2-3; TRBD2 matches 10 bases. The germline V gene has CDR1 SGDLS and CDR2 YYNGEE. J gave up 2 bases and V 0 bases, and 3 bases lay outside the gene matches. This CDR3 comprises 16 residues.

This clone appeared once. The CDR3: CASSEGLAGYNEQFF. CDR3 bases: TGCGCCAGCAGCGAAGGACTAGCGGGGTACAATGAGCAGTTCTTC. The genes are TRBV5-1 and TRBJ2-1; TRBD2 matches at 12 bases. The CDR3 spans 15 residues. The germline gives CDR1 SGHRS, CDR2 YFSETQ. Trimming took 4 bases from V and 4 from J; bases not matched to a gene: 3. The variable domain in full, with the rest retrieved from reference TRBV5-1 and TRBJ2-1, is KAGVTQTPRYLIKTRGQQVTLSCSPISGHRSVSWYQQTPGQGLQFLFEYFSETQRNKGNFPGRFSGRQFSNSRSEMNVSTLELGDSALYLCASSEGLAGYNEQFFGPGTRLTVL.

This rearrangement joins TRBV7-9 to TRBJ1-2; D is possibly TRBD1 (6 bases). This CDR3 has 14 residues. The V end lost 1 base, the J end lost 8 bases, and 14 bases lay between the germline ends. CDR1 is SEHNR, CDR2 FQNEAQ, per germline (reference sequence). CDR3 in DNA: TGTGCCAGCAGCTTAGGCAACAGGGCAGAGGGCTACACCTTC. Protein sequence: CASSLGNRAEGYTF. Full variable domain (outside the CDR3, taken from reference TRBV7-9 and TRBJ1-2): DTGVSQNPRHKITKRGQNVTFRCDPISEHNRLYWYRQTLGQGPEFLTYFQNEAQLEKSRLLSDRFSAERPKGSFSTLEIQRTEQGDSAMYLCASSLGNRAEGYTFGSGTRLTVV.

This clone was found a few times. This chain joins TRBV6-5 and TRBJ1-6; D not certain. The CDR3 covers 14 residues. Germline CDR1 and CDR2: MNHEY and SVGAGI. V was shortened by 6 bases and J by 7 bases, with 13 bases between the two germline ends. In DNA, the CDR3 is TGTGCCAGCAGACCTGACGGAGCCAATTCACCCCTCCACTTT. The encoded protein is CASRPDGANSPLHF.

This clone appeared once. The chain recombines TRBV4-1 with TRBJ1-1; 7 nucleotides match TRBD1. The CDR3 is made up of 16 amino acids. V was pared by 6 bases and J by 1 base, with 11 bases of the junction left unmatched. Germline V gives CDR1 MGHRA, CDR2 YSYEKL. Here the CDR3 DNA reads TGCGCCAGCAGTGGGGTGGTGGGACAGAAGAACACTGAAGCTTTCTTT. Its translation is CASSGVVGQKNTEAFF.

The CDR3 DNA sequence: TGCGCCAGCAGCCACTACACAGATACGCAGTATTTT. This sequence encodes CASSHYTDTQYF. V is TRBV4-1 and J is TRBJ2-3; no clear D. Trimming removed 3 bases at V and 2 bases at J, with 3 bases between. The CDR3 extends over 12 amino acids. Germline CDR1 and CDR2: MGHRA and YSYEKL.

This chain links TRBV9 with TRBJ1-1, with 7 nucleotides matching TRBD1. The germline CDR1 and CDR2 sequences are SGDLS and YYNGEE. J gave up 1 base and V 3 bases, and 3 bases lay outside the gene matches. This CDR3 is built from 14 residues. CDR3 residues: CASSGGQSNTEAFF. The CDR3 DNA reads TGTGCCAGCAGCGGGGGACAGTCGAACACTGAAGCTTTCTTT.

The CDR3 nucleotides read TGTGCCAGCAGTGAAGCGCTGGGACAGGAGCTGAATCAGCCCCAGCATTTT. Protein: CASSEALGQELNQPQHF. V and J are TRBV6-1 and TRBJ1-5, with 8 bases fitting TRBD1. The CDR3 is made up of 17 amino acids. In germline, CDR1 is MNHNS, CDR2 SASEGT. The trim removed 0 bases at V and 4 bases at J, leaving 8 bases unmatched.

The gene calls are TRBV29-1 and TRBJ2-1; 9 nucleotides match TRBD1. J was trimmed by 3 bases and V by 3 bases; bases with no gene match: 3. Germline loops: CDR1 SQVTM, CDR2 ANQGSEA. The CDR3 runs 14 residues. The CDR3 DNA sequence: TGCAGCGTTGAGGTGGACAGGGGCTACAATGAGCAGTTCTTC. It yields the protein CSVEVDRGYNEQFF.